Presented here are 7 T cell receptor beta chains from one specimen sequenced in a study of T cell changes during pregnancy in multiple sclerosis. Data came from immunoSEQ multiplex PCR; TCRdb stores just in-frame clones and leaves some out. The sample records 45,000 or so clones, 85% to 90% being singletons. The input for sequencing was peripheral blood, taken in the first trimester of pregnancy. The source is a female donor with multiple sclerosis, enrolled in a pregnancy study.

The rearrangement joins TRBV9 to TRBJ1-1; 8 nucleotides agree with TRBD1. The J segment lost 8 bases and the V segment lost 3 bases, leaving 12 bases of the junction unmatched. The germline V gene encodes CDR1 SGDLS and CDR2 YYNGEE. The CDR3 is made up of 15 amino acids. CDR3 residues: CASSATSAQGVEAFF. Here the CDR3 DNA reads TGTGCCAGCAGCGCAACTTCGGCACAGGGGGTAGAAGCTTTCTTT.

The rearrangement links TRBV4-3 to TRBJ1-2, with a possible D match to TRBD1 (5 bases). The CDR3 is 16 residues long. Trimming took off 4 bases at V and 4 bases at J, with 19 bases between the two ends. Per the germline V gene, CDR1 is LGHNA and CDR2 is YSLEER. This CDR3 reads CASSRRQWGELYGYTF. The CDR3 coding sequence is TGCGCCAGCAGCCGACGACAGTGGGGTGAGCTCTATGGCTACACCTTC.

This chain links TRBV19 with TRBJ2-5, with TRBD2 as a possible D gene (6 bases). Germline V lookup: CDR1 LNHDA, CDR2 SQIVND (reference sequence). Trimming took off 6 bases at V and 2 bases at J, with 10 bases between the two ends. This CDR3 contains 13 residues. CDR3 region: CASRVRGQETQYF. The CDR3 DNA reads TGTGCCAGTAGGGTCCGGGGGCAAGAGACCCAGTACTTC.

CDR3 in DNA: TGCGCCAGCAGCCAGGCAGGGGAATCACCCCTCCACTTT. Translated: CASSQAGESPLHF. This chain uses TRBV4-3 with TRBJ1-6; perhaps TRBD1 as D (6 bases). This CDR3 spans 13 amino acids. V lost 3 bases, J lost 10 bases, and 10 bases lay in between. The germline CDR1 and CDR2 sequences are LGHNA and YSLEER.

The V and J genes are TRBV7-2 and TRBJ2-1; D is unresolved. The CDR3 consists of 12 residues. V lost 8 bases to trimming and J lost 3 bases, with 8 bases between them. CDR1 is SGHTA and CDR2 is FQGNSA in the germline V gene. The CDR3 region has the DNA TGTGCCAGCGCTGAGAACTACAATGAGCAGTTCTTC. Translation: CASAENYNEQFF.

The rearrangement links TRBV7-9 to TRBJ1-1; no clear D gene. Germline V gene lookup returns CDR1 SEHNR and CDR2 FQNEAQ (reference sequence). The CDR3 spans 13 residues. V shed 7 bases and J shed 4 bases, with 13 bases lying between them. The CDR3 region has the DNA TGTGCCAGCATAGGGAGTTTGAGCACTGAAGCTTTCTTT. Amino acid sequence: CASIGSLSTEAFF.

The table lists this clone with a few counts. This chain links TRBV6-5 with TRBJ1-2, with D tentatively TRBD1 (6 bases). The CDR3 loop spans 15 amino acids. Deletions cut 2 bases from V and 7 bases from J, with 17 bases between. The germline CDR1 and CDR2 sequences are MNHEY and SVGAGI. CDR3 sequence reads: CASSYDLRGALGYTF. In DNA form, the CDR3 reads TGTGCCAGCAGTTACGACTTGCGGGGGGCGCTTGGCTACACCTTC.